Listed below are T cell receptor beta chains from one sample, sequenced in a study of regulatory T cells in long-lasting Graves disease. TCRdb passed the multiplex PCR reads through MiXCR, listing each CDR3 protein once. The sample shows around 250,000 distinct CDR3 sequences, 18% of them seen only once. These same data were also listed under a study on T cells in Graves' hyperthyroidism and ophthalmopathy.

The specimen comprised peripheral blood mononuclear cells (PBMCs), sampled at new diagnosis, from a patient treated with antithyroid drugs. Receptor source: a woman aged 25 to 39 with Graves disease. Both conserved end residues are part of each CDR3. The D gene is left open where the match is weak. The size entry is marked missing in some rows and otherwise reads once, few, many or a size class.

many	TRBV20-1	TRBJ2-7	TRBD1	CSARGPGQASYEQYF	TGCAGTGCTAGAGGGCCGGGACAGGCATCCTACGAGCAGTACTTC
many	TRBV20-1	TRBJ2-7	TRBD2	CSARTSGRGEQYF	TGCAGTGCACGGACTAGCGGCCGGGGCGAGCAGTACTTC
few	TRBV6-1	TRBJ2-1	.	CASRQAAIYEQFF	TGTGCCAGCCGACAGGCCGCAATTTATGAGCAGTTCTTC
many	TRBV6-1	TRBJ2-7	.	CASRSTYEQYF	TGTGCCAGCAGGAGTACCTACGAGCAGTACTTC
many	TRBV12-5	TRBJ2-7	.	CASGSTRGPTYEQYF	TGTGCTAGTGGTTCGACTAGAGGTCCCACCTACGAGCAGTACTTC
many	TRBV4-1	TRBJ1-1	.	CASSQEKIQNTEAFF	TGCGCCAGCAGCCAAGAAAAGATCCAGAACACTGAAGCTTTCTTT
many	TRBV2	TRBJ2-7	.	CASRRNSYEQYF	TGTGCCAGCAGAAGGAACTCCTACGAGCAGTACTTC
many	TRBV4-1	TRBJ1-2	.	CASSQDPSERIYGYTF	TGCGCCAGCAGCCAAGATCCTAGTGAACGGATCTATGGCTACACCTTC
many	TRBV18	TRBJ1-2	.	CASSGDNYGYTF	TGTGCCAGCTCAGGGGACAACTATGGCTACACCTTC
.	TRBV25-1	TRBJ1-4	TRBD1	CASSEGQGVTNEKLFF	TGTGCCAGCAGCGAAGGACAGGGGGTCACTAATGAAAAACTGTTTTTT
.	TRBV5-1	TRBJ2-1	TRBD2	CASSYVAGGTYNEQFF	TGCGCCAGCAGTTATGTAGCGGGAGGGACCTACAATGAGCAGTTCTTC
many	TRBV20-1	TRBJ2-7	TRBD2	CSASIERGDTSYEQYF	TGCAGTGCTAGTATCGAGCGGGGGGACACCTCCTACGAGCAGTACTTC
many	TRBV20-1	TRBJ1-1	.	CSANVSPSREAFF	TGCAGTGCTAATGTGAGTCCGTCCCGGGAAGCTTTCTTT
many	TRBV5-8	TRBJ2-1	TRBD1	CASSLGFRGTGTRNNEQFF	TGTGCCAGCAGCTTGGGATTTCGAGGGACAGGGACAAGAAACAATGAGCAGTTCTTC
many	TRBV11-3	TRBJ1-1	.	CASSRGRGNTEAFF	TGTGCCAGCAGCAGAGGCAGGGGTAACACTGAAGCTTTCTTT
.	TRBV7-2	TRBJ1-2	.	CASSSGPQNGYTF	TGTGCCAGCAGCTCAGGCCCGCAGAATGGCTACACCTTC
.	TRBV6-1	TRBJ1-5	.	CASDRDKSQPQHF	TGTGCCAGCGACCGGGACAAATCTCAGCCCCAGCATTTT
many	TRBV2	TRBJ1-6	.	CASSEALQGTSPLHF	TGTGCCAGCAGTGAAGCGCTTCAGGGGACCTCACCCCTCCACTTT